Listed here is a single T cell receptor beta chain. Its antigen is not identified. V was clipped by 5 bases and J by 0 bases, with 4 bases between them. There are 12 residues in the CDR3. Germline assignment: CDR1 SGHKS and CDR2 YYEKEE (reference sequence). This entry is derived from a study of tumor-infiltrating lymphocytes in localized non-small cell lung cancer. Turning to the study itself: Several tumor histologies, both smoking statuses, and some post-neoadjuvant chemotherapy samples were included. Tumor tissue and non-adjacent uninvolved lung came from each patient.

Study-level points and caveats: Immunotypes IM1 and IM2 had similar TCR-derived T-cell fractions. Each assay used a separate piece of the same tissue.

Measured with immunoSEQ multiplex PCR; TCRdb has only the in-frame clones, and not every one. This table holds about 23,000 clones, over 60% found once. The source of this sequence is a human donor with non-small cell lung cancer. Sequencing was done on a sample of lung tumor tissue. The chain joins TRBV5-5 to TRBJ2-3, with D hard to call. Written as DNA, the CDR3 is TGTGCCAGCAGGATAAGCACAGATACGCAGTATTTT. Residues: CASRISTDTQYF.